The T cell receptor (beta chain) described here comes from a study of cytomegalovirus exposure and HLA in healthy donors. General observations from the study: TCR beta sequences reportedly predicted most subjects' HLA-A and HLA-B alleles accurately. Sequencing likely generated an artifact that appeared as a cluster of highly shared sequence variants. Owing to their indistinguishability, certain V segments, notably TRBV6-2 and TRBV6-3, were excluded.

Use of 60 Vbeta and 13 Jbeta primers characterized the PCR. Sequenced by immunoSEQ multiplex PCR; TCRdb stores in-frame clones only, minus some. The sample contains 95,000 to 100,000 clones, under 85% of which appear only once. Only a few counts were recorded for this clone. The target antigen is unknown. Germline assignment: CDR1 SNHLY and CDR2 FYNNEI. Trimming pared 3 bases from V and 1 base from J, leaving 14 bases between. The CDR3 sequence is 16 residues long. Participants comprised healthy donors of bone marrow. Sequencing input: PBMCs. The J gene is TRBJ2-3, the V gene TRBV2; no reliable D call. The clonotype was recovered from a man in his forties in good health and CMV-seronegative. CDR3 region: CASSDVWVRGTDTQYF. CDR3 nucleotides: TGTGCCAGCAGTGACGTCTGGGTACGGGGCACAGATACGCAGTATTTT.